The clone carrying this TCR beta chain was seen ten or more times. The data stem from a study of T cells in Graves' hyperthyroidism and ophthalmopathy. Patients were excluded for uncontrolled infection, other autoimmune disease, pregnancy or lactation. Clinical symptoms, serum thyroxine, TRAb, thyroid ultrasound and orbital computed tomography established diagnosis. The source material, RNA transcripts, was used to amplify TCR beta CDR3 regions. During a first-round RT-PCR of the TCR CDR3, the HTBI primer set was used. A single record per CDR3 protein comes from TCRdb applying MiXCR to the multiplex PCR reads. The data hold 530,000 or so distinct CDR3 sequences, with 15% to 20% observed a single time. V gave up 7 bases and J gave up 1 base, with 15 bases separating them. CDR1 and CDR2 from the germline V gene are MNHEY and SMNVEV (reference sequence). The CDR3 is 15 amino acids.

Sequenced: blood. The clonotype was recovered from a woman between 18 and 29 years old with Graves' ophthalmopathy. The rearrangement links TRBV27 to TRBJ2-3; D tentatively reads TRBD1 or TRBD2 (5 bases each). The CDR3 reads CASTLRDVGTDTQYF. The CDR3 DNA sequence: TGTGCCAGCACCCTAAGGGACGTCGGCACAGATACGCAGTATTTT.